The 3 T cell receptor beta chains reported below all come from one sample, sequenced in a study of blood T cell repertoires in COVID-19. Sequencing was performed with immunoSEQ multiplex PCR; in TCRdb, only in-frame clones are kept and a portion is missing. The data show under 350,000 clones, roughly 90% seen once. Material: peripheral blood. The receptors were sampled from a man between 45 and 60 years old with acute or convalescent COVID-19.

The J gene is TRBJ2-3, the V gene TRBV6-5, with 11 bases identical to TRBD2. CDR1 MNHEY and CDR2 SVGAGI come from the germline V gene. This CDR3 is built from 14 residues. V lost 7 bases, J lost 9 bases, and 9 bases stayed unmatched. This CDR3 reads CASTVAGGLDTQYF. In DNA, the CDR3 is TGTGCCAGCACGGTAGCGGGGGGGCTAGACACGCAGTATTTT.

The chain is built from TRBV7-3 and TRBJ1-1; 9 bases map to TRBD1. The CDR3 loop spans 14 amino acids. J lost 5 bases, V lost 0 bases, and 1 base had no gene match. CDR1 and CDR2 (germline): SGHTA, FQGTGA. The CDR3 region has the DNA TGTGCCAGCAGCTTAACGGGACAGGGAACTGAAGCTTTCTTT. Translating gives CASSLTGQGTEAFF. Full variable domain (rest looked up from reference TRBV7-3 and TRBJ1-1): GAGVSQTPSNKVTEKGKYVELRCDPISGHTALYWYRQSLGQGPEFLIYFQGTGAADDSGLPNDRFFAVRPEGSVSTLKIQRTERGDSAVYLCASSLTGQGTEAFFGQGTRLTVV.

This clone was recorded once. The V call is TRBV19, the J call TRBJ1-5; a possible D gene is TRBD1 (5 bases). Trimming cost V 1 base and J 1 base, with 14 bases left between them. Germline V gives CDR1 LNHDA, CDR2 SQIVND (reference sequence). This CDR3 contains 17 residues. Here the CDR3 reads CASSIGVDISSNQPQHF. DNA of the CDR3: TGTGCCAGTAGTATAGGGGTGGACATATCCAGCAATCAGCCCCAGCATTTT.